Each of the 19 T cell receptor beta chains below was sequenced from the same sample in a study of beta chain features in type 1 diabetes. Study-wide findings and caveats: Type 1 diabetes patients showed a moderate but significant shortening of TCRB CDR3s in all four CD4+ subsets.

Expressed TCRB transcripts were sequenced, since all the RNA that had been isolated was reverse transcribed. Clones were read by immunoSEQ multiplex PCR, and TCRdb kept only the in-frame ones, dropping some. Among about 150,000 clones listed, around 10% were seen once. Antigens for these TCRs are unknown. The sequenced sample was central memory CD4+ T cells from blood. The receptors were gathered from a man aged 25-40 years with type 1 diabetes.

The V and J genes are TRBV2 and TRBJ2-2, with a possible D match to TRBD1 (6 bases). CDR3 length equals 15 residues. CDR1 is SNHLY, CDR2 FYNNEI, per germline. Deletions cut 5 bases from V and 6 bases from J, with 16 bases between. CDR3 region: CASSRDNGGPGELFF. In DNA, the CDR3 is TGTGCCAGCAGTCGGGACAATGGAGGCCCCGGGGAGCTGTTTTTT.

This CDR3 is CASSLSGPYNEQFF. The CDR3 bases are TGTGCCAGCAGCCTAAGCGGGCCGTACAATGAGCAGTTCTTC. The rearrangement uses TRBV5-4 and TRBJ2-1; D may be TRBD2 (6 bases). This CDR3 contains 14 residues. Trimming removed 4 bases at V and 4 bases at J, with 12 bases between. CDR1 and CDR2 (germline): SGHNT, YYREEE (reference sequence).

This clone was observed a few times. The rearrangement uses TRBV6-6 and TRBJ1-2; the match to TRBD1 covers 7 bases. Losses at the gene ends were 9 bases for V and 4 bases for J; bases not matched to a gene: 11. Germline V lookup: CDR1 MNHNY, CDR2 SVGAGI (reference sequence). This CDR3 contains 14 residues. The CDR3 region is CASNTGTAIYGYTF. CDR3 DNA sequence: TGTGCCAGTAACACCGGGACAGCGATCTATGGCTACACCTTC.

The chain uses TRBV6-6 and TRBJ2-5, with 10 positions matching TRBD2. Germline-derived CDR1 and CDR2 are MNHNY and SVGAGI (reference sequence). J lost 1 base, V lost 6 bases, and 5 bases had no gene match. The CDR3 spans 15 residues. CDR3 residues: CASSSPSGSQETQYF. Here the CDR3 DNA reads TGTGCCAGCAGCTCACCTAGCGGGAGCCAAGAGACCCAGTACTTC.

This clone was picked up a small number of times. CDR3 nucleotides: TGTGCCAGCAGCTTAGAATCGGGACTGGGGATGGCGCAGTATTTT. This gives the protein CASSLESGLGMAQYF. The chain is built from TRBV7-2 and TRBJ2-3; D may be TRBD2 (6 bases). This CDR3 comprises 15 residues. Deletions cut 1 base from V and 10 bases from J, with 18 bases between. In germline, CDR1 is SGHTA, CDR2 FQGNSA.

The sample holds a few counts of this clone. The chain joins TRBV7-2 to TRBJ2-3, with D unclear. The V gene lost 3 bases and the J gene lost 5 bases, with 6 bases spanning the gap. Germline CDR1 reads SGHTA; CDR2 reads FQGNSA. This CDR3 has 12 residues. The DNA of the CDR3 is TGTGCCAGCAGCTTTCTTCTAGATACGCAGTATTTT. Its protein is CASSFLLDTQYF.

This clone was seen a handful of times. CDR3 loop: CASSGTTTYEQYF. DNA for the CDR3: TGCGCCAGCTCCGGGACAACTACCTACGAGCAGTACTTC. The rearrangement uses TRBV5-1 and TRBJ2-7; D is possibly TRBD1 (6 bases). Between the trimmed V and J ends, which lost 7 bases and 2 bases, there was a span of 13 bases. Germline-derived CDR1 and CDR2 are SGHRS and YFSETQ. CDR3 length equals 13 residues.

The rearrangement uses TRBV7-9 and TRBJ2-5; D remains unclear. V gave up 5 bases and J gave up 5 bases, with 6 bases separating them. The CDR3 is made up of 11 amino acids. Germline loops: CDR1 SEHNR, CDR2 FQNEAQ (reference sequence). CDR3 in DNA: TGTGCCAGCAGCCAGTTGGAGACCCAGTACTTC. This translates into CASSQLETQYF.

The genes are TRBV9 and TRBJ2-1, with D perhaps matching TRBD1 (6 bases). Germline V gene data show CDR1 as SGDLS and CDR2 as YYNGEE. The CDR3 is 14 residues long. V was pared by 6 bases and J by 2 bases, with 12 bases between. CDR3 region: CASTGGQTYNEQFF. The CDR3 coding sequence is TGTGCCAGCACTGGGGGCCAGACCTACAATGAGCAGTTCTTC.

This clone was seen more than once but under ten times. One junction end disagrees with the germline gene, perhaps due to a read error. In DNA form, the CDR3 reads TGTGCCAGCAGTTTAAGGAACGAGGTTCCCAAGTCAAATTTT. Translation: CASSLRNEVPKSNF. V is TRBV28 and J is TRBJ1-3; D unclear. There are 14 residues in the CDR3. CDR1 MDHEN and CDR2 SYDVKM come from the germline V gene. Drawing the rest from reference TRBV28 and TRBJ1-3, the complete variable domain is DVKVTQSSRYLVKRTGEKVFLECVQDMDHENMFWYRQDPGLGLRLIYFSYDVKMKEKGDIPEGYSVSREKKERFSLILESASTNQTSMYLCASSLRNEVPKSNFGEGSWLTVV.

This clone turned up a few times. CDR3 DNA: TGCGCCAGTAGAAAGCAACAGGGGACGAACACCGGGGAGCTGTTTTTT. Encoded protein: CASRKQQGTNTGELFF. J is TRBJ2-2 and V is TRBV5-1, with TRBD1 matching 7 bases. Per germline, CDR1 SGHRS and CDR2 YFSETQ. The CDR3 is 16 amino acids. The V and J ends lost 8 bases and 0 bases, in that order; junction bases with no gene match: 10.

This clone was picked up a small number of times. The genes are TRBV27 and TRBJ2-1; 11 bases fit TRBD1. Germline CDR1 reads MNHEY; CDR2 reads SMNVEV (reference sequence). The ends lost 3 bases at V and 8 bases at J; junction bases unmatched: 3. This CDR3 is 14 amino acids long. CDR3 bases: TGTGCCAGCAGTTTTGGACAGGGGGCAGATGAGCAGTTCTTC. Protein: CASSFGQGADEQFF.

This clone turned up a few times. CDR3 DNA sequence: TGCGCCAGCAGCTTGGCCTTGACAGGAGGAAACACTGAAGCTTTCTTT. Residues: CASSLALTGGNTEAFF. V and J are TRBV5-1 and TRBJ1-1; the D gene is possibly TRBD1 (6 bases). Trimming cost V 0 bases and J 2 bases, with 14 bases left between them. Germline lookup yields CDR1 SGHRS and CDR2 YFSETQ. This CDR3 is built from 16 residues.

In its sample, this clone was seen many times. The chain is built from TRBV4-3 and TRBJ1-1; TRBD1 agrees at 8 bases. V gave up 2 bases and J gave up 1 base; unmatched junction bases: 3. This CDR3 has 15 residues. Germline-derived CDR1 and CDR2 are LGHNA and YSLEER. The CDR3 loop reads CASSQQGAPNTEAFF. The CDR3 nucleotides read TGCGCCAGCAGCCAACAGGGGGCGCCGAACACTGAAGCTTTCTTT.

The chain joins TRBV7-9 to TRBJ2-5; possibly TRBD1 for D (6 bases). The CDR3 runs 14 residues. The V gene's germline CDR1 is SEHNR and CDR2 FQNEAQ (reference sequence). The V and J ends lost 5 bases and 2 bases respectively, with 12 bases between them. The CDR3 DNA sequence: TGTGCCAGCAGCGTAGGACAGTCTCAAGAGACCCAGTACTTC. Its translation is CASSVGQSQETQYF.

The CDR3 loop is CASSRMTGPETQYF. The DNA for the CDR3 is TGTGCCAGCAGCCGGATGACAGGGCCCGAGACCCAGTACTTC. The V call is TRBV7-2, the J call TRBJ2-5, with 7 positions matching TRBD1. The CDR3 has 14 residues. Germline CDR1 is SGHTA and CDR2 is FQGNSA. Trimming cost V 5 bases and J 5 bases; bases outside gene matches: 8. Using reference TRBV7-2 and TRBJ2-5 for the parts outside the CDR3, the full variable domain is GAGVSQSPSNKVTEKGKDVELRCDPISGHTALYWYRQSLGQGLEFLIYFQGNSAPDKSGLPSDRFSAERTGGSVSTLTIQRTQQEDSAVYLCASSRMTGPETQYFGPGTRLLVL.

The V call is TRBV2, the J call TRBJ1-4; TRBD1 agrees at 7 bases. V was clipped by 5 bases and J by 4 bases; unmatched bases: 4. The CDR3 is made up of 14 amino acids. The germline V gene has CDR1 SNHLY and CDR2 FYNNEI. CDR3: CASSWDRHNEKLFF. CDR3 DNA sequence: TGTGCCAGCAGTTGGGACAGACATAATGAAAAACTGTTTTTT.

The CDR3 sequence is CASSTTTSYNEQFF. Here the CDR3 DNA reads TGTGCCAGCAGTACAACTACATCCTACAATGAGCAGTTCTTC. The V gene is TRBV2, the J gene TRBJ2-1; D gene unclear. Between the trimmed V and J ends, which lost 5 bases and 1 base, there was a span of 9 bases. CDR3 length: 14 amino acids. Germline CDR1 reads SNHLY; CDR2 reads FYNNEI.

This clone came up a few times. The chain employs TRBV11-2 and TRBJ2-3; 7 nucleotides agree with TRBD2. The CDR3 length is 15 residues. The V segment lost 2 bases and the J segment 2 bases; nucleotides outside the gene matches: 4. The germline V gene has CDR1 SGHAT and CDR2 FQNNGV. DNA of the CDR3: TGTGCCAGCAGCTTAACAGCGGGGTACACAGATACGCAGTATTTT. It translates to CASSLTAGYTDTQYF.